Only one count was recorded for the clone carrying this TCR beta chain. CDR3 size: 14 residues. The germline V gene has CDR1 ENHRY and CDR2 SYGVKD. Trimming left V 4 bases short and J 0 bases short, with 9 bases between. Assay: immunoSEQ multiplex PCR; the TCRdb copy retains only in-frame clones and omits some. In the table there are some 57,000 clones, 85% of which are singletons. The data derive from a study of blood T cell repertoires in COVID-19. Study-level background: Acute and convalescent COVID-19 samples came from the United States, Italy and Spain. T cells, B-cell-depleted T cells, or PBMCs supplied cDNA or gDNA.

This sequence joins TRBV10-3 and TRBJ2-5; D gene uncertain. The clonotype comes from a human donor in a cohort sampled during active COVID-19. The specimen was peripheral blood. CDR3 region: CAISVGGDQETQYF. The CDR3 nucleotides are TGTGCCATCAGTGTAGGCGGAGACCAAGAGACCCAGTACTTC.